This T cell receptor (beta chain) was identified in a study of neurological immune-mediated disorders. Points from the study as a whole: No CDR3 amino acid sequences recurred among expanded clones across subjects, suggesting private repertoires in all groups.

Using its own MiXCR run on the 5' RACE reads, TCRdb lists one record per CDR3 protein. The sample yields 39,000 or so distinct CDR3 sequences, roughly 2.5% seen once. This clonotype was recorded at least ten times. Its matching antigen is unknown. The CDR3 totals 15 residues. Germline V gene lookup returns CDR1 SNHLY and CDR2 FYNNEI. Trimming stripped 11 bases from V and 0 bases from J, with 17 bases between. The TCR originated in a man in his thirties or forties with multiple sclerosis. This chain links TRBV2 with TRBJ2-1; no reliable D call. The sequenced sample consisted of PBMCs. The CDR3: CAGTWTSSSYNEQFF. CDR3 in DNA: TGTGCCGGAACCTGGACGTCCTCCTCCTACAATGAGCAGTTCTTC.